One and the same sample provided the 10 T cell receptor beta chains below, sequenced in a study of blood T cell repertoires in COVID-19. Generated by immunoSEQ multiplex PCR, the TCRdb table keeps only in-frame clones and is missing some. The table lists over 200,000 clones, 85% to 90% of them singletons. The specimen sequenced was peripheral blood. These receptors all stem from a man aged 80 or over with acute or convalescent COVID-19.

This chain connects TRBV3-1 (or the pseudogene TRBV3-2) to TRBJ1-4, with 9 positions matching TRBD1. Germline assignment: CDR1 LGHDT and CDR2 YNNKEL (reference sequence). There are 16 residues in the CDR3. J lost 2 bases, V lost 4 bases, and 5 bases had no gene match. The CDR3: CASSPGTGRTNEKLFF. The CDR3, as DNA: TGTGCCAGCAGCCCAGGGACAGGGAGGACTAATGAAAAACTGTTTTTT.

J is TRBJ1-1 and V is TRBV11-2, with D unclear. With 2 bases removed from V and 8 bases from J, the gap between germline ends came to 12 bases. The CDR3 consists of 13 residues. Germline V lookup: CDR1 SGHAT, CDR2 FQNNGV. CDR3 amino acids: CASSLIAGGEAFF. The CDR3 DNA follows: TGTGCCAGCAGCTTAATTGCCGGAGGGGAAGCTTTCTTT.

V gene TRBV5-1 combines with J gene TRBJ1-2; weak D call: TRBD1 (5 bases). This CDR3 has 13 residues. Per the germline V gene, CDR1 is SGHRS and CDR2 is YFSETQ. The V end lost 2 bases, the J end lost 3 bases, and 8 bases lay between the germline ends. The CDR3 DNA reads TGCGCCAGCAGCTTTCAGGGCGACTATGGCTACACCTTC. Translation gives CASSFQGDYGYTF.

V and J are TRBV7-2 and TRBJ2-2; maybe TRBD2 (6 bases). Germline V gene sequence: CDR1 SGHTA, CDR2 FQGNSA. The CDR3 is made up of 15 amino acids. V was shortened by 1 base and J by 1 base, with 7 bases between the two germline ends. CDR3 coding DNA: TGTGCCAGCAGCTTAGACGGGAGGAACACCGGGGAGCTGTTTTTT. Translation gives CASSLDGRNTGELFF.

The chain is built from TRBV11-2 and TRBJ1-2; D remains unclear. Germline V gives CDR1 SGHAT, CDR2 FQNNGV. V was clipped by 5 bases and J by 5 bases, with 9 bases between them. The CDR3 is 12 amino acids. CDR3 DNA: TGTGCCAGCAGCCCAGATTTGTATGGCTACACCTTC. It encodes CASSPDLYGYTF.

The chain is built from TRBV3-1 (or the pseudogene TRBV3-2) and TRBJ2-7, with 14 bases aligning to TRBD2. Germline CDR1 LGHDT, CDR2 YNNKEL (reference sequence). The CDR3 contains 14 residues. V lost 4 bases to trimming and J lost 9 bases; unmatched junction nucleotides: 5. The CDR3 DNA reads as TGTGCCAGCAGCCTGACTAGCGGGAGGGCAGGGCAGTACTTC. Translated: CASSLTSGRAGQYF.

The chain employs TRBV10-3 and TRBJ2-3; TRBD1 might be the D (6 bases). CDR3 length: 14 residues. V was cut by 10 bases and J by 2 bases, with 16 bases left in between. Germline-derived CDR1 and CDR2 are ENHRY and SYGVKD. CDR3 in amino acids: CASSSRTDTDTQYF. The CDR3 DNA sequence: TGTGCCAGCTCAAGTAGGACAGACACAGATACGCAGTATTTT.

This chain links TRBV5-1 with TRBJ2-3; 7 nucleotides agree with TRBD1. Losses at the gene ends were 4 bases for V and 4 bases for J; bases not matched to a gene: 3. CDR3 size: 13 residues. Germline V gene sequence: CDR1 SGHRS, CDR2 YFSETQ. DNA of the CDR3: TGCGCCAGCAGCAAGGGACAGTCAGATACGCAGTATTTT. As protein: CASSKGQSDTQYF.

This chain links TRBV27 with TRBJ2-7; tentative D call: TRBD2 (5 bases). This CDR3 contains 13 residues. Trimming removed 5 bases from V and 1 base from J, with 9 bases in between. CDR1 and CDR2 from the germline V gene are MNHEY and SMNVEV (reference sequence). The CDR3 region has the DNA TGTGCCAGCAGTCCTCCGGGGTCCTACGAGCAGTACGTC. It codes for CASSPPGSYEQYV.

Written as DNA, the CDR3 is TGTGCCAGCAGTTACCCCGCGGCAGGACAGGAGACCCAGTACTTC. Protein sequence: CASSYPAAGQETQYF. This rearrangement joins TRBV6-2 or TRBV6-3 to TRBJ2-5; maybe TRBD1 (6 bases). This CDR3 is built from 15 residues. The V end lost 2 bases, the J end lost 5 bases, and 15 bases lay between the germline ends. The germline V gene encodes CDR1 MNHEY and CDR2 SVGEGT.